The entry that follows covers one TCR beta chain sequence. What this receptor recognizes is not known. No clone much larger than this one lies a single base away; base qualities are absent. The immunoSEQ Assay, a bias-controlled multiplex PCR, was used to amplify TCRbeta CDR3 regions from genomic DNA. The study's own analysis went as follows. The number of nucleated cells in each sample was estimated from the amplification of reference gene primers within the assay. To quantify the absolute abundance of each unique TCRbeta CDR3 rearrangement, sequence reads were collapsed and filtered. Productive Simpson clonality was computed per sample as the square root of Simpson's diversity index over productive rearrangements. Imported from immuneACCESS, the table was reduced by TCRdb to in-frame sequences with V and J called. These copies leave out some clones; in studies compared against another copy, an unresolved V gene accounts for under half, and the cause of the remainder is not known. That table furnishes V, J and clone size, whereas the DNA furnished D and trimming. Within this sample are around 95,000 clones, with less than 95% of them counted one time only. 5% to 6.5% of the sample is in the top ten clones.

These data originate in a study of blood T cell repertoires in COVID-19 (TCRdb year 2020). General notes on the study: Collaborator samples came from the United States, Italy and Spain and covered acute and convalescent phases of COVID-19. The prospective study material was composed of cDNA or gDNA derived from T cells, B-cell-depleted T cells, or PBMCs. Deeply sampled blood TCRbeta repertoires from subjects exposed to, actively infected with, or recovered from COVID-19 were included in the dataset. The repertoires were released in a freely available public database intended as a resource for research on the immune response to SARS-CoV-2. Samples came from the ongoing ImmuneRACE study (first 160 participants) plus 1,254 subjects from 6 global collaborators. A de-identified subject ID, COVID-19 status, age in years and sex were almost always included in the sample metadata. Where available, HLA class I and class II types were taken from metadata supplied by the sample provider and were not determined by assay-based typing.

Each collaborating institution followed its own protocols to collect whole blood in K2EDTA tubes. For TCRbeta analysis, collaborator samples were shipped as frozen whole blood, as isolated PBMCs, or as DNA extracted from either sample type. What the work shows at the level of the full study, not this receptor alone: The quantity of clinical and demographic metadata differed by source and by participant and was supplied without curation.

Per the germline V gene, SGHVS is the CDR1 and FNYEAQ is the CDR2. The CDR3 covers 17 residues, taking in both the cysteine and the phenylalanine. Of the read, only the CDR3 DNA is kept; its 51 bases are in frame from base 1. Ends trimmed: V by 5 bases, J by 4 bases; bases unmatched to a gene: 11. The clonotype originates from a man between 50 and 59 years old with acute or convalescent COVID-19. Recombination linked TRBV7-6 to TRBJ2-1; 10 central nucleotides agree with TRBD2. Sequencing used peripheral blood. The CDR3 region: CASSLRVAGGNYNEQFF. The nucleotides are TGTGCCAGCAGCCTCCGGGTAGCGGGAGGCAATTACAATGAGCAGTTCTTC.